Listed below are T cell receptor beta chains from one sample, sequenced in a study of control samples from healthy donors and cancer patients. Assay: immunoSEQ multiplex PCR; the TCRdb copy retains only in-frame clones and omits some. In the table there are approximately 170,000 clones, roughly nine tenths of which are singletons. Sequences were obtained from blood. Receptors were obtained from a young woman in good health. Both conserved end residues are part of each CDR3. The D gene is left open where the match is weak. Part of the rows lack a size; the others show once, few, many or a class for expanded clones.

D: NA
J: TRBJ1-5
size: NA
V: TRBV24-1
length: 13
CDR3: CATSDRGLQPQHF
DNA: TGTGCCACCAGTGATCGGGGCCTTCAGCCCCAGCATTTT

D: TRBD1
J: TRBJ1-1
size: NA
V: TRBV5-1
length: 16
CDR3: CASSLGDRGTNTEAFF
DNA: TGCGCCAGCAGCTTGGGGGACAGGGGGACGAACACTGAAGCTTTCTTT

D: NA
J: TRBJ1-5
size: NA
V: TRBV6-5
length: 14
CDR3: CASSSRQHNQPQHF
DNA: TGTGCCAGCAGTTCTCGACAGCATAATCAGCCCCAGCATTTT

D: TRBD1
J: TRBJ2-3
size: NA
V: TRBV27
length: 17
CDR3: CASSLQNPDRDTDTQYF
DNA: TGTGCCAGCAGTCTTCAGAACCCGGACAGGGACACAGATACGCAGTATTTT

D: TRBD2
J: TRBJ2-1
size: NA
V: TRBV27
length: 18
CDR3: CASSPPLLIAGFYNEQFF
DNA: TGTGCCAGCAGTCCACCTTTGTTGATAGCGGGATTCTACAATGAGCAGTTCTTC

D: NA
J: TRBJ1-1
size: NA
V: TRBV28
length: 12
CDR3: CASRGANTEAFF
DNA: TGTGCCAGCCGCGGGGCGAACACTGAAGCTTTCTTT

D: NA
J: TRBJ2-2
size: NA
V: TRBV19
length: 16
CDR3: CASSKPGTANTGELFF
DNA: TGTGCCAGTAGTAAGCCCGGGACTGCGAACACCGGGGAGCTGTTTTTT

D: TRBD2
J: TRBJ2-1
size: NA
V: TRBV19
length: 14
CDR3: CASSRLAGDNEQFF
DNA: TGTGCCAGTAGTAGATTAGCGGGGGACAATGAGCAGTTCTTC

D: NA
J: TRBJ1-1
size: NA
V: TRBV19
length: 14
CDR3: CASTPNRKNTEAFF
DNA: TGTGCCAGTACCCCGAACAGGAAGAACACTGAAGCTTTCTTT

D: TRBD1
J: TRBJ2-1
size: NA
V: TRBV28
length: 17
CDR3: CASSSLGRTGAYNEQFF
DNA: TGTGCCAGCAGTTCCTTGGGGCGGACAGGGGCCTACAATGAGCAGTTCTTC

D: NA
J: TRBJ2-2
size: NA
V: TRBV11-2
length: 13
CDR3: CASLSLLTGELFF
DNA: TGTGCCAGCCTATCCTTACTCACCGGGGAGCTGTTTTTT

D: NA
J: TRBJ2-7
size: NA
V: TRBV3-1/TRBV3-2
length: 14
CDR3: CASSQGLSSYEQYF
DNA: TGTGCCAGCAGCCAGGGCCTTAGCTCCTACGAGCAGTACTTC

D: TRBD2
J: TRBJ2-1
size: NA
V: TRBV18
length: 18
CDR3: CASSPKTSGRLSYNEQFF
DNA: TGTGCCAGCTCACCAAAAACTAGCGGGAGGTTGTCCTACAATGAGCAGTTCTTC

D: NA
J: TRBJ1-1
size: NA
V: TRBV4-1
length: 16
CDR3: CASSQDGRGQYGEAFF
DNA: TGCGCCAGCAGCCAAGATGGTCGGGGTCAGTACGGTGAAGCTTTCTTT

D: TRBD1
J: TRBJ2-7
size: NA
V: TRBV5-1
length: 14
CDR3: CASSPGTGSYEQYF
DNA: TGCGCCAGCTCCCCGGGGACAGGGTCCTACGAGCAGTACTTC

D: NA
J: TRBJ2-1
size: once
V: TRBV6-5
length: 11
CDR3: CASSFSNEQFF
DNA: TGTGCCAGCAGCTTTTCCAATGAGCAGTTCTTC

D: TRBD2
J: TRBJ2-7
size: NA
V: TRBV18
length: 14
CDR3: CASSPLAGAYEQYF
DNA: TGTGCCAGCTCACCACTAGCGGGAGCCTACGAGCAGTACTTC

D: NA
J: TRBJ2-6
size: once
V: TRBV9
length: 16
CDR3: CASSEGANSGANVLTF
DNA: TGTGCCAGCAGCGAGGGCGCAAACTCTGGGGCCAACGTCCTGACTTTC

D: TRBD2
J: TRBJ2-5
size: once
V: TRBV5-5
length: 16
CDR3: CASSLATSSLVETQYF
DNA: TGTGCCAGCAGCCTGGCGACTAGCTCACTGGTAGAGACCCAGTACTTC

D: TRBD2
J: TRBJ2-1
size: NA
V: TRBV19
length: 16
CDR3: CASSGLAGGWYNEQFF
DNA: TGTGCCAGTAGCGGACTAGCGGGAGGATGGTACAATGAGCAGTTCTTC

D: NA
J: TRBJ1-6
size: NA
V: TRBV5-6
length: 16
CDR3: CASSRGNLGPNSPLHF
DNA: TGTGCCAGCAGCCGTGGCAATTTGGGCCCGAATTCACCCCTCCACTTT

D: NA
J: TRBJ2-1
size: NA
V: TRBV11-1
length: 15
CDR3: CASSLTTEPYNEQFF
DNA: TGTGCCAGCAGCTTAACGACAGAACCTTACAATGAGCAGTTCTTC

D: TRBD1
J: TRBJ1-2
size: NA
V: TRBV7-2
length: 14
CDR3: CASSLARQGSGYTF
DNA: TGTGCCAGCAGCTTAGCCCGACAGGGGAGTGGCTACACCTTC

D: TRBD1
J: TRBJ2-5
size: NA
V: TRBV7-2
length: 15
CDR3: CASSGTGSLLRTQYF
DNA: TGTGCCAGCTCCGGGACAGGGTCCCTGTTGCGGACCCAGTACTTC

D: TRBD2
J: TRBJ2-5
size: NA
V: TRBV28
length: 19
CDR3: CASSYLLAGGSMYQETQYF
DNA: TGTGCCAGCAGCTACCTACTAGCGGGAGGTTCCATGTACCAAGAGACCCAGTACTTC

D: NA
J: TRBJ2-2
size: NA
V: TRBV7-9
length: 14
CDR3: CASSLIGGSGELFF
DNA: TGTGCCAGCAGCTTAATTGGGGGATCCGGGGAGCTGTTTTTT

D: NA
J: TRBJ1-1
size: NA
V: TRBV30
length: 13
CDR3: CAWSGGGGPEAFF
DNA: TGTGCCTGGAGTGGAGGGGGGGGTCCTGAAGCTTTCTTT

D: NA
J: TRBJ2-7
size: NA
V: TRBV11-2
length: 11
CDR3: CASRLGGEQYF
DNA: TGTGCCAGCAGATTAGGGGGGGAGCAGTACTTC

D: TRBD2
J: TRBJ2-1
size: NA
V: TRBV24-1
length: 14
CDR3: CATSEASGRNEQFF
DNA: TGTGCCACCAGTGAAGCTAGCGGGAGGAATGAGCAGTTCTTC

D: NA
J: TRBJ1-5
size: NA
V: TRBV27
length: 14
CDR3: CASSLSAGHQPQHF
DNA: TGTGCCAGCAGTTTATCGGCGGGGCATCAGCCCCAGCATTTT

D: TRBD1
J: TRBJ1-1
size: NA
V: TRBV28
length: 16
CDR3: CASSSTGQGTNTEAFF
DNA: TGTGCCAGCAGTTCTACGGGACAGGGGACGAACACTGAAGCTTTCTTT

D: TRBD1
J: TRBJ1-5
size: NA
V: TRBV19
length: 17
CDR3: CASSIEGGQAVWQPQHF
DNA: TGTGCCAGTAGTATAGAGGGAGGACAGGCGGTTTGGCAGCCCCAGCATTTT

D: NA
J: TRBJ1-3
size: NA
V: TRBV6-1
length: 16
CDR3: CASSETQAGSGNTIYF
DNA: TGTGCCAGCAGTGAAACACAGGCAGGTTCTGGAAACACCATATATTTT

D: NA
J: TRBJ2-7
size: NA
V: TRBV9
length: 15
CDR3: CASSAQVEGLGEQYF
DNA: TGTGCCAGCAGCGCCCAGGTCGAGGGACTGGGGGAGCAGTACTTC

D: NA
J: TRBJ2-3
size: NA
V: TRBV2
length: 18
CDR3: CASSEDLRKGSGADTQYF
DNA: TGTGCCAGCAGTGAGGACCTCCGGAAGGGATCAGGAGCAGATACGCAGTATTTT

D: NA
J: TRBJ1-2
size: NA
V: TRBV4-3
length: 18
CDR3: CASSQDTRLGTGSYGYTF
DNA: TGCGCCAGCAGCCAAGATACCCGCCTGGGCACAGGAAGCTATGGCTACACCTTC

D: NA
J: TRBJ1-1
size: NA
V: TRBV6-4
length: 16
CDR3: CASSFARLDRDTEAFF
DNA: TGTGCCAGCAGTTTCGCCCGATTAGATCGTGACACTGAAGCTTTCTTT

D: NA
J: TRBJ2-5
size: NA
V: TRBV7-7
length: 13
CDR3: CASSLMGTETQYF
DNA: TGTGCTAGCAGCCTGATGGGAACAGAGACCCAGTACTTC

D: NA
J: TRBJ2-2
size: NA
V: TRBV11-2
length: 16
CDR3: CASSLAGARTTGELFF
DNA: TGTGCCAGCAGCTTAGCAGGGGCGAGAACGACCGGGGAGCTGTTTTTT

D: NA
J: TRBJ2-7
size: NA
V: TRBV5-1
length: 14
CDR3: CASSLGESSYEQYF
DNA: TGCGCCAGCAGCTTGGGGGAGAGCTCCTACGAGCAGTACTTC

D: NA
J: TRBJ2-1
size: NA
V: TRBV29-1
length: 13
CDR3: CSVVGKEGDEQFF
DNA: TGCAGCGTTGTTGGGAAAGAGGGCGATGAGCAGTTCTTC

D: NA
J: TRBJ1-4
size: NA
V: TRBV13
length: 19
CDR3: CASSTRDTRSIATNEKLFF
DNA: TGTGCCAGCAGCACCCGGGACACCCGGTCAATTGCAACTAATGAAAAACTGTTTTTT

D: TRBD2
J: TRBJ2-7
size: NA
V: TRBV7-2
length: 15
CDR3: CASAWAGLAGYEQYF
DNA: TGTGCCAGCGCTTGGGCCGGACTAGCGGGCTACGAGCAGTACTTC

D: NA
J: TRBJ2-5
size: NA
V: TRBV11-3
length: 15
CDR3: CASSLGGGHGETQYF
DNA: TGTGCCAGCAGCTTAGGGGGAGGACATGGGGAGACCCAGTACTTC

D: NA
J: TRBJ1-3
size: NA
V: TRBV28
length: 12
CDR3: CASSLTGNTIYF
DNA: TGTGCCAGCAGCCTAACTGGAAACACCATATATTTT

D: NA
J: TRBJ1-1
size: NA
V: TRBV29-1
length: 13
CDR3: CSVDEGSVTEAFF
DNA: TGCAGCGTTGATGAGGGCTCGGTCACTGAAGCTTTCTTT

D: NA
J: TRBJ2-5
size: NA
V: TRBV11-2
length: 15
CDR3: CASSLDIPSLETQYF
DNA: TGTGCCAGCAGCTTAGATATTCCCTCCCTGGAGACCCAGTACTTC

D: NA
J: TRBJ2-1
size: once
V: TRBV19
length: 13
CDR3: CASSIPAYNEQFF
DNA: TGTGCCAGTAGTATCCCGGCCTACAATGAGCAGTTCTTC

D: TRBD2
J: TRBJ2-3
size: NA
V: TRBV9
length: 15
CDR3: CASSVGGRDADTQYF
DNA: TGTGCCAGCAGCGTAGGCGGGAGAGACGCAGATACGCAGTATTTT

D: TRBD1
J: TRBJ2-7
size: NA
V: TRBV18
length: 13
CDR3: CASYGTASYEQYF
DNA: TGTGCCAGCTACGGGACAGCCTCCTACGAGCAGTACTTC

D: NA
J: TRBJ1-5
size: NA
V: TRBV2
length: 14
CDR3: CASTKEVGNQPQHF
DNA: TGTGCCAGCACCAAGGAAGTTGGCAATCAGCCCCAGCATTTT

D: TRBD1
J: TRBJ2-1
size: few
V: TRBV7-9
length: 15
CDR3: CASSPHRDRNNEQFF
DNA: TGTGCCAGCAGCCCGCACCGGGACAGAAACAATGAGCAGTTCTTC

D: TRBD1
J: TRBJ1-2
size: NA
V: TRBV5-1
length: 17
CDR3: CASSAAGTGMINYGYTF
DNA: TGCGCCAGCAGCGCAGCCGGGACAGGGATGATAAACTATGGCTACACCTTC

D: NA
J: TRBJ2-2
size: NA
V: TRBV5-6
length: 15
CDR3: CASSNGGARAGELFF
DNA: TGTGCCAGCAGCAACGGAGGTGCAAGGGCCGGGGAGCTGTTTTTT

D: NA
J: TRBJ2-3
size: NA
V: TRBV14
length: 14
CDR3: CASSLYTGSYTQYF
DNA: TGTGCCAGCAGCCTCTATACGGGATCGTATACGCAGTATTTT

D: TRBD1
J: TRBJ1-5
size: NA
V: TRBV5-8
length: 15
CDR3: CASSLSGQANQPQHF
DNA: TGTGCCAGCAGCTTGTCCGGACAGGCAAATCAGCCCCAGCATTTT

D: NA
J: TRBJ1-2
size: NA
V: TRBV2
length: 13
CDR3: CGSNGGGTYGYTF
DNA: TGTGGGAGCAACGGCGGAGGGACCTATGGCTACACCTTC